These 26 T cell receptor beta chains share one sample of origin, sequenced in a study of blood T cell repertoires in COVID-19. The method was immunoSEQ multiplex PCR; TCRdb's version includes in-frame clones alone and lacks a portion of them. The data hold 250,000 or so clones, with approximately 80% observed a single time. The sample comprised peripheral blood. These TCRs come from a woman between 18 and 29 years old with acute or convalescent COVID-19.

The V gene is TRBV9, the J gene TRBJ1-5, with a weak D call TRBD1 (5 bases). The germline V and J ends were trimmed by 0 bases and 3 bases, with 10 bases remaining between them. The CDR3 has 15 amino acids. Germline loops: CDR1 SGDLS, CDR2 YYNGEE. Here the CDR3 reads CASSVAGRDNQPQHF. CDR3 in DNA: TGTGCCAGCAGCGTAGCTGGCAGGGACAATCAGCCCCAGCATTTT.

This clone was detected a few times. The chain employs TRBV27 and TRBJ1-2, with a weak D call TRBD1 (6 bases). Germline-derived CDR1 and CDR2 are MNHEY and SMNVEV (reference sequence). The CDR3 runs 15 residues. V was clipped by 3 bases and J by 8 bases, with 19 bases between them. CDR3 sequence reads: CASSFEYTGQGGYTF. CDR3 DNA: TGTGCCAGCAGTTTTGAGTATACAGGTCAGGGGGGCTACACCTTC.

This chain uses TRBV25-1 with TRBJ2-4; no reliable D call. The V and J ends lost 4 bases and 0 bases respectively, with 10 bases between them. This CDR3 has 15 residues. Germline assignment: CDR1 MGHDK and CDR2 SYGVNS. This CDR3 is CASSGHSLAKNIQYF. The DNA for the CDR3 is TGTGCCAGCAGTGGGCACAGCCTAGCCAAAAACATTCAGTACTTC.

The chain is built from TRBV28 and TRBJ1-5; no firm D call. Germline loops: CDR1 MDHEN, CDR2 SYDVKM. This CDR3 comprises 14 residues. Deletions cut 1 base from V and 5 bases from J, with 9 bases between. The CDR3 is CASSLSTVYQPQHF. CDR3 nucleotides: TGTGCCAGCAGTTTATCCACGGTTTATCAGCCCCAGCATTTT.

There are a few counts of this clone. The sample carries other DNA sequences with the same CDR3. V usage is TRBV18 and J usage is TRBJ2-3; 8 bases are shared with TRBD2. CDR3 size: 14 residues. J gave up 1 base and V 6 bases, and 3 bases lay outside the gene matches. Germline CDR1 and CDR2: KGHSH and LQKENI. The CDR3 here is CASSPTSGTDTQYF. DNA for the CDR3: TGTGCCAGCTCCCCGACTAGCGGCACAGATACGCAGTATTTT.

V gene TRBV10-1 combines with J gene TRBJ2-7; TRBD2 matches 7 bases. Per germline, CDR1 WNHNN and CDR2 SYGVQD (reference sequence). This CDR3 has 13 residues. V lost 6 bases and J lost 6; bases outside the gene matches: 8. CDR3 region: CASSRGRASEQYF. The DNA of the CDR3 is TGCGCCAGCAGCCGGGGGAGGGCCAGCGAGCAGTACTTC.

About this clone itself: This sample also contains other DNA sequences that code for the same CDR3. CDR3 nucleotide sequence: TGTGCCAGCAGCCCCCGTAGCGGGAGAAGCTCCTACGAGCAGTACTTC. It yields the protein CASSPRSGRSSYEQYF. The V gene is TRBV7-2, the J gene TRBJ2-7; 9 nucleotides agree with TRBD2. The CDR3 is made up of 16 amino acids. V gave up 5 bases and J gave up 0 bases; unmatched junction bases: 8. Germline values: CDR1 SGHTA, CDR2 FQGNSA.

V is TRBV6-2 or TRBV6-3 and J is TRBJ1-2; D might be TRBD1 (6 bases). V was shortened by 4 bases and J by 8 bases, with 14 bases between the two germline ends. This CDR3 has 13 residues. From germline, CDR1 is MNHEY and CDR2 SVGEGT. CDR3 nucleotides: TGTGCCAGCAGTTCAGGGGTATCGGTCGGCTACACCTTC. Its protein is CASSSGVSVGYTF.

The CDR3 coding sequence is TGTGCCAGTAGTACACAGCCCACCTACGAGCAGTACTTC. Its translation is CASSTQPTYEQYF. The V call is TRBV19, the J call TRBJ2-7; D ambiguous. The CDR3 totals 13 residues. Germline lookup yields CDR1 LNHDA and CDR2 SQIVND (reference sequence). Deletions cut 4 bases from V and 2 bases from J, with 9 bases between. Complete variable domain (other parts from reference TRBV19 and TRBJ2-7): DGGITQSPKYLFRKEGQNVTLSCEQNLNHDAMYWYRQDPGQGLRLIYYSQIVNDFQKGDIAEGYSVSREKKESFPLTVTSAQKNPTAFYLCASSTQPTYEQYFGPGTRLTVT.

The chain is built from TRBV18 and TRBJ2-2; 8 bases are a match to TRBD2. CDR1 and CDR2 (germline): KGHSH, LQKENI. V shed 4 bases, J shed 0 bases, and the junction held 4 bases outside the gene matches. The CDR3 totals 16 residues. The CDR3 DNA follows: TGTGCCAGCTCACTTGGACTAGCCACGAACACCGGGGAGCTGTTTTTT. Amino acid sequence: CASSLGLATNTGELFF.

In its sample, this clone was seen once. The chain combines TRBV9 with TRBJ1-3; 7 bases match TRBD1. CDR1 and CDR2 from the germline V gene are SGDLS and YYNGEE. This CDR3 is built from 14 residues. V lost 4 bases and J lost 4; bases outside the gene matches: 5. The CDR3 DNA reads TGTGCCAGCAGCCCGAAGACAGGGGGAAACACCATATATTTT. Translated: CASSPKTGGNTIYF.

The chain is built from TRBV18 and TRBJ2-7; 14 bases fit TRBD2. The CDR3 extends over 14 amino acids. The ends lost 8 bases at V and 6 bases at J; junction bases unmatched: 6. Germline V CDR1 and CDR2: KGHSH, LQKENI. In DNA, the CDR3 is TGTGCCAGCCAGACTAGCGGGAGGGCCGGCGAGCAGTACTTC. As protein: CASQTSGRAGEQYF.

The chain recombines TRBV15 with TRBJ2-5, with D possibly being TRBD1 (6 bases). The CDR3 is 15 amino acids. The germline gives CDR1 LNHNV, CDR2 YYDKDF (reference sequence). Trimming shortened V by 1 base and J by 5 bases, and 14 bases separated the two germline ends. CDR3 nucleotides: TGTGCCACCAGCAGAGCTCAGGGGCTGGGGGAGACCCAGTACTTC. It yields the protein CATSRAQGLGETQYF.

This rearrangement joins TRBV13 to TRBJ2-7, with D possibly matching TRBD2 (5 bases). CDR1 and CDR2 (germline): PRHDT, FYEKMQ (reference sequence). V was trimmed by 3 bases and J by 0 bases, leaving 12 bases between them. The CDR3 is 15 residues long. CDR3 bases: TGTGCCAGCAGCTTGGTCGGGAAAAGCTCCTACGAGCAGTACTTC. This codes for CASSLVGKSSYEQYF. Complete variable domain (other parts from reference TRBV13 and TRBJ2-7): AAGVIQSPRHLIKEKRETATLKCYPIPRHDTVYWYQQGPGQDPQFLISFYEKMQSDKGSIPDRFSAQQFSDYHSELNMSSLELGDSALYFCASSLVGKSSYEQYFGPGTRLTVT.

V gene TRBV7-8 combines with J gene TRBJ2-1; 7 bases map to TRBD2. The V segment lost 1 base and the J segment 7 bases; nucleotides outside the gene matches: 7. Germline lookup yields CDR1 SGHVS and CDR2 FQNEAQ. This CDR3 contains 15 residues. DNA of the CDR3: TGTGCCAGCAGCTTAGAGACCCTAGCGGCTAATGAGCAGTTCTTC. Translating it yields CASSLETLAANEQFF.

CDR3 in amino acids: CASRQGLSTDTQYF. For the CDR3, the DNA is TGTGCCAGCAGACAGGGGCTTAGCACAGATACGCAGTATTTT. The gene calls are TRBV6-6 and TRBJ2-3; 7 bases fit TRBD1. CDR3 length: 14 amino acids. Germline CDR1 and CDR2: MNHNY and SVGAGI (reference sequence). The V segment lost 6 bases and the J segment 0 bases; nucleotides outside the gene matches: 3.

The gene calls are TRBV5-1 and TRBJ2-1; 9 nucleotides line up with TRBD2. The V gene end was trimmed by 0 bases and the J gene end by 7 bases; junction bases not matched to a gene: 17. CDR1 is SGHRS, CDR2 YFSETQ, per germline. The CDR3 spans 19 residues. CDR3 nucleotide sequence: TGCGCCAGCAGCTTGGATCCGATAACAGCGGGAGGTCGTCTGAATGAGCAGTTCTTC. It encodes CASSLDPITAGGRLNEQFF.

The chain is built from TRBV23-1 and TRBJ1-5; possible D gene TRBD1, 6 bases. TRBV23-1 is an ORF, and what it does is uncertain. V shed 11 bases and J shed 2 bases, with 16 bases lying between them. CDR3 length: 14 amino acids. The CDR3 protein is CAPEERQGNQPQHF. The CDR3 nucleotides are TGCGCCCCGGAGGAAAGACAGGGCAATCAGCCCCAGCATTTT.

The CDR3 DNA follows: TGTGCCAGCAGCCAGCAGAGACAGGCACTAGGGAACACTGAAGCTTTCTTT. Protein product: CASSQQRQALGNTEAFF. The V and J genes are TRBV14 and TRBJ1-1; TRBD1 is a possible D gene (6 bases). From germline, CDR1 is SGHDN and CDR2 FVKESK. V gave up 3 bases and J gave up 1 base, with 18 bases separating them. The CDR3 is 17 amino acids.

J is TRBJ2-1 and V is TRBV6-5, with a weak D call TRBD1 (5 bases). The CDR3 runs to 12 residues. Per the germline V gene, CDR1 is MNHEY and CDR2 is SVGAGI. V was cut by 5 bases and J by 7 bases, with 9 bases left in between. CDR3: CASSPQGNEQFF. CDR3 nucleotide sequence: TGTGCCAGCAGTCCCCAGGGAAATGAGCAGTTCTTC.

This sequence joins TRBV18 and TRBJ2-7; maybe TRBD1 (5 bases). Germline V gene data show CDR1 as KGHSH and CDR2 as LQKENI. The V end was cut by 3 bases, the J end by 2 bases, with 8 bases between. The CDR3 runs 13 residues. Here the CDR3 DNA reads TGTGCCAGCTCACCGACAGATCCCTACGAGCAGTACTTC. This translates into CASSPTDPYEQYF.

The count of this clone is one. The chain couples TRBV27 to TRBJ2-6; no clear D. The length of the CDR3 is 15 residues. The germline CDR1 and CDR2 sequences are MNHEY and SMNVEV (reference sequence). V gave up 7 bases and J gave up 2 bases, with 12 bases separating them. CDR3 region: CASTPSVPGANVLTF. CDR3 coding DNA: TGTGCCAGCACTCCTTCGGTCCCTGGGGCCAACGTCCTGACTTTC.

In DNA, the CDR3 is TGTGCCATCAGTGTGGCAGGCACCTACGAGCAGTACTTC. The encoded protein is CAISVAGTYEQYF. The chain carries TRBV10-3 and TRBJ2-7; D gene unclear. CDR3 size: 13 residues. Germline loops: CDR1 ENHRY, CDR2 SYGVKD. The germline V and J ends were trimmed by 4 bases and 2 bases, with 9 bases remaining between them.

This sequence joins TRBV5-1 and TRBJ2-3; TRBD2 might be the D (7 bases). Germline V gene lookup returns CDR1 SGHRS and CDR2 YFSETQ. CDR3 length equals 15 residues. With 6 bases removed from V and 4 bases from J, the gap between germline ends came to 18 bases. The CDR3 region is CASTWTSSGADTQYF. CDR3 in DNA: TGCGCCAGCACATGGACTAGTTCAGGGGCAGATACGCAGTATTTT.

This chain connects TRBV4-2 to TRBJ2-3; weak D call: TRBD2 (6 bases). Germline CDR1 is LGHNA and CDR2 is YNFKEQ. V gave up 3 bases and J gave up 1 base, with 11 bases separating them. This CDR3 is built from 15 residues. Written as DNA, the CDR3 is TGTGCCAGCAGCCATGGCGGGGAGCGCACAGATACGCAGTATTTT. This gives the protein CASSHGGERTDTQYF.

The J gene is TRBJ2-7, the V gene TRBV27; no firm D call. Germline values: CDR1 MNHEY, CDR2 SMNVEV (reference sequence). CDR3 length equals 13 residues. The V gene lost 3 bases and the J gene lost 0 bases, with 6 bases spanning the gap. CDR3 bases: TGTGCCAGCAGTTTTCTTAGCTCCTACGAGCAGTACTTC. As protein: CASSFLSSYEQYF.